These 5 T cell receptor beta chains came from one sample sequenced in a study of cytomegalovirus exposure and HLA in healthy donors. With 60 Vbeta and 13 Jbeta primers, the PCR was carried out. The table came from immunoSEQ multiplex PCR; TCRdb's copy has only in-frame clones and leaves some out. In the table there are roughly 70,000 clones, about 75% of which are singletons. The sample was PBMCs. All receptors derive from a man between 65 and 80 years old in good health and CMV-seronegative.

The chain uses TRBV30 and TRBJ2-7; no clear D gene. The CDR3 is made up of 11 amino acids. Trimming took 2 bases from V and 2 from J, leaving 4 bases between them. The V gene's germline CDR1 is GTSNPN and CDR2 SVGIG (reference sequence). CDR3: CAWSQAYEQYF. Here the CDR3 DNA reads TGTGCCTGGAGTCAGGCCTACGAGCAGTACTTC.

The V and J genes are TRBV29-1 and TRBJ2-5; a possible D gene is TRBD2 (6 bases). Germline CDR1 SQVTM, CDR2 ANQGSEA. Trimming took 3 bases from V and 7 from J, leaving 15 bases between them. The CDR3 sequence is 13 residues long. The CDR3 DNA reads TGCAGCGTTGAGGGACTGGGGGTAGTGACCCAGTACTTC. Protein product: CSVEGLGVVTQYF.

This clone was seen a few times. The chain combines TRBV6-6 with TRBJ1-5; no clear D. V was trimmed by 8 bases and J by 4 bases, leaving 15 bases between them. CDR1 and CDR2 from the germline V gene are MNHNY and SVGAGI (reference sequence). The CDR3 covers 14 residues. CDR3 nucleotide sequence: TGTGCCAGCCGCGACATCAATAGAAATCAGCCCCAGCATTTT. The encoded protein is CASRDINRNQPQHF.

V and J are TRBV5-1 and TRBJ1-3, with D possibly matching TRBD1 (6 bases). V lost 5 bases and J 0 bases, leaving 12 bases between the germline ends. Germline CDR1 reads SGHRS; CDR2 reads YFSETQ. The CDR3 has 15 amino acids. In nucleotides, the CDR3 is TGCGCCAGCAGACCCGGACAGCACTCTGGAAACACCATATATTTT. It encodes CASRPGQHSGNTIYF.

The V and J genes are TRBV5-4 and TRBJ2-3, with 16 bases identical to TRBD2. CDR3 size: 17 residues. With 3 bases clipped from V and 7 bases from J, the junction kept 8 bases outside the gene matches. CDR1 SGHNT and CDR2 YYREEE come from the germline V gene (reference sequence). The CDR3 loop is CASSSWGLAGGPYTQYF. Written as DNA, the CDR3 is TGTGCCAGCAGCTCATGGGGACTAGCGGGGGGGCCGTATACGCAGTATTTT.